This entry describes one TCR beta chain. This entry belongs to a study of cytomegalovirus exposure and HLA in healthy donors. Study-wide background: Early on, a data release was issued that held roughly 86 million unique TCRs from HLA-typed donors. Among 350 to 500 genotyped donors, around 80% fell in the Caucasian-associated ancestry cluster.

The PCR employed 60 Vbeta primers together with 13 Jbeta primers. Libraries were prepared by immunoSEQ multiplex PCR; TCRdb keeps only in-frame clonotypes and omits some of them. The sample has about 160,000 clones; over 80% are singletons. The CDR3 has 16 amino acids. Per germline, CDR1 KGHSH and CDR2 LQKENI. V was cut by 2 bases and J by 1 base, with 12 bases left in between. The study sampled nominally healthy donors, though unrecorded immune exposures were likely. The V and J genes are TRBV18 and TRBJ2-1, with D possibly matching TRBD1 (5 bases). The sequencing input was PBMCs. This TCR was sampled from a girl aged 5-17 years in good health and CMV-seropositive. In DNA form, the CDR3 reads TGTGCCAGCTCACCAGGAATACAGGAGTCCTACAATGAGCAGTTCTTC. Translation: CASSPGIQESYNEQFF.